This TCR beta chain was identified during a study of cytomegalovirus exposure and HLA in healthy donors. The CDR3 is 15 residues long. The trim removed 3 bases at V and 2 bases at J, leaving 8 bases unmatched. The germline V gene has CDR1 SGHNT and CDR2 YYREEE (reference sequence). Researchers ran the PCR with 60 Vbeta and 13 Jbeta primers. This table comes from immunoSEQ multiplex PCR, and its TCRdb copy is limited to in-frame clones, with some not included. The repertoire holds about 91,000 clones, with 86% as singletons. The source material was PBMCs. This sequence was found in a man younger than 40 in good health and CMV-seropositive. The J gene is TRBJ2-7, the V gene TRBV5-4, with 7 bases aligning to TRBD1. The CDR3 DNA reads TGTGCCAGCAGCTCAAGACTGAGGGGGCCCTACGAGCAGTACTTC. It is translated as CASSSRLRGPYEQYF. Full variable domain (missing parts from reference TRBV5-4 and TRBJ2-7): ETGVTQSPTHLIKTRGQQVTLRCSSQSGHNTVSWYQQALGQGPQFIFQYYREEENGRGNFPPRFSGLQFPNYSSELNVNALELDDSALYLCASSSRLRGPYEQYFGPGTRLTVT.